This T cell receptor (beta chain) was sequenced during a study of blood T cell repertoires in COVID-19. This table comes from immunoSEQ multiplex PCR, and its TCRdb copy is limited to in-frame clones, with some not included. The sample has fewer than 250,000 clones, less than 90% seen once. Germline lookup yields CDR1 KGHDR and CDR2 SFDVKD. V lost 3 bases to trimming and J lost 5 bases; unmatched junction nucleotides: 5. The CDR3 runs to 15 residues. This sequence joins TRBV24-1 and TRBJ2-5; 10 nucleotides agree with TRBD1. The material sequenced was peripheral blood. The sequence was collected from a human donor in a cohort sampled during active COVID-19. CDR3 DNA sequence: TGTGCCACCAGTGATACGGGGACAGGGGTGGAGACCCAGTACTTC. It yields the protein CATSDTGTGVETQYF.